This passage covers 27 T cell receptor beta chains from one sample sequenced in a study of radiotherapy plus CTLA-4 blockade in lung cancer. The protocol was immunoSEQ multiplex PCR, while the TCRdb copy is restricted to in-frame clones and leaves out a portion. Among over 14,000 clones, roughly two thirds were seen once, and the ten largest hold 53%. The sequencing used peripheral blood, collected from a patient treated with radiotherapy plus ipilimumab. These receptors originate from a human donor with non-small cell lung cancer whose response to radiotherapy plus ipilimumab could not be evaluated.

The chain carries TRBV29-1 and TRBJ1-4, with D perhaps matching TRBD1 (6 bases). CDR1 is SQVTM and CDR2 is ANQGSEA in the germline V gene. This CDR3 spans 14 amino acids. Trimming shortened V by 5 bases and J by 8 bases, and 18 bases separated the two germline ends. CDR3 sequence reads: CSVRLEQGREKLFF. CDR3 nucleotide sequence: TGCAGCGTTAGATTGGAACAGGGAAGGGAAAAACTGTTTTTT. Full variable domain (rest looked up from reference TRBV29-1 and TRBJ1-4): SAVISQKPSRDICQRGTSLTIQCQVDSQVTMMFWYRQQPGQSLTLIATANQGSEATYESGFVIDKFPISRPNLTFSTLTVSNMSPEDSSIYLCSVRLEQGREKLFFGSGTQLSVL.

The rearrangement links TRBV19 to TRBJ2-7, with D unresolved. CDR1 LNHDA and CDR2 SQIVND come from the germline V gene (reference sequence). The CDR3 contains 14 residues. With 3 bases removed from V and 2 bases from J, the gap between germline ends came to 11 bases. The CDR3 protein is CASSIGPSTYEQYF. The CDR3 DNA follows: TGTGCCAGTAGTATTGGTCCGAGTACCTACGAGCAGTACTTC.

This chain uses TRBV5-4 with TRBJ1-3; possible D gene TRBD1, 6 bases. The germline V gene encodes CDR1 SGHNT and CDR2 YYREEE (reference sequence). This CDR3 is 15 amino acids long. Trimming shortened V by 4 bases and J by 4 bases, and 15 bases separated the two germline ends. The DNA for the CDR3 is TGTGCCAGCAGCCCAGAGGGGGGGCTCGGAAACACCATATATTTT. Its protein is CASSPEGGLGNTIYF.

This chain links TRBV6-1 with TRBJ2-1; TRBD1 agrees at 12 bases. CDR1 and CDR2 (germline): MNHNS, SASEGT. V gave up 4 bases and J gave up 10 bases; unmatched junction bases: 8. The CDR3 length is 15 residues. The CDR3 DNA follows: TGTGCCAGCAGTGCGACGGGGACAGGGGGCCAAGAGCAGTTCTTC. Its translation is CASSATGTGGQEQFF.

This clone was observed once. The chain links TRBV6-5 to TRBJ2-5; TRBD2 agrees at 9 bases. This CDR3 comprises 15 residues. Trimming cost V 5 bases and J 1 base; bases outside gene matches: 5. Per germline, CDR1 MNHEY and CDR2 SVGAGI. The CDR3 is CASSVLSGGQETQYF. The DNA of the CDR3 is TGTGCCAGCAGTGTCCTTAGCGGGGGCCAAGAGACCCAGTACTTC.

In this sample, this clone turned up once. V and J are TRBV5-5 and TRBJ2-3; the D gene is possibly TRBD2 (6 bases). Germline loops: CDR1 SGHKS, CDR2 YYEKEE (reference sequence). Trimming took off 3 bases at V and 4 bases at J, with 9 bases between the two ends. The CDR3 length is 13 residues. CDR3: CASSYWGADTQYF. In DNA, the CDR3 is TGTGCCAGCAGCTATTGGGGGGCAGATACGCAGTATTTT.

The V and J genes are TRBV28 and TRBJ2-7; perhaps TRBD2 as D (6 bases). V lost 8 bases, J lost 1 base, and 9 bases lay in between. The germline gives CDR1 MDHEN, CDR2 SYDVKM. CDR3 length: 12 residues. The DNA of the CDR3 is TGTGCCAGCGGAGGGAAATCCTACGAGCAGTACGTC. This sequence encodes CASGGKSYEQYV.

The chain recombines TRBV11-2 with TRBJ2-7; maybe TRBD2 (7 bases). Germline assignment: CDR1 SGHAT and CDR2 FQNNGV. Trimming removed 5 bases at V and 4 bases at J, with 12 bases between. The CDR3 loop spans 13 amino acids. DNA for the CDR3: TGTGCCAGCAGCCCGGGGGGCTTTTACGAGCAGTACGTC. As protein: CASSPGGFYEQYV.

V gene TRBV5-1 combines with J gene TRBJ2-1, with D possibly matching TRBD1 (5 bases). CDR3 size: 15 residues. V dropped 3 bases and J dropped 4 bases, with 14 bases sitting between them. The germline CDR1 and CDR2 sequences are SGHRS and YFSETQ. CDR3 sequence: CASSYDSNTYNEQFF. The CDR3 DNA reads as TGCGCCAGCAGCTACGACAGCAATACTTACAATGAGCAGTTCTTC. The entire variable domain, with the rest obtained from reference TRBV5-1 and TRBJ2-1, is as follows: KAGVTQTPRYLIKTRGQQVTLSCSPISGHRSVSWYQQTPGQGLQFLFEYFSETQRNKGNFPGRFSGRQFSNSRSEMNVSTLELGDSALYLCASSYDSNTYNEQFFGPGTRLTVL.

The genes are TRBV7-9 and TRBJ1-1; TRBD1 aligns across 9 bases. The CDR3 length is 14 residues. Trimming cost V 5 bases and J 5 bases; bases outside gene matches: 6. Germline-derived CDR1 and CDR2 are SEHNR and FQNEAQ (reference sequence). CDR3 residues: CASSGGTGRTEAFF. CDR3 nucleotides: TGTGCCAGCAGCGGGGGGACAGGGAGAACTGAAGCTTTCTTT.

V and J are TRBV28 and TRBJ1-5; unclear D gene. Germline loops: CDR1 MDHEN, CDR2 SYDVKM. Trimming took 8 bases from V and 3 from J, leaving 14 bases between them. CDR3 length: 14 amino acids. CDR3 loop: CASGIRGSNQPQHF. In DNA form, the CDR3 reads TGTGCCAGCGGAATCCGAGGGTCCAATCAGCCCCAGCATTTT.

The CDR3 coding sequence is TGTGCCAGCAGCTTGGGGGGGCGGCGTGTGGTTAACTATGGCTACACCTTC. The encoded protein is CASSLGGRRVVNYGYTF. This sequence joins TRBV5-6 and TRBJ1-2, with a possible D match to TRBD1 (6 bases). Germline-derived CDR1 and CDR2 are SGHDT and YYEEEE. The V end lost 0 bases, the J end lost 1 base, and 16 bases lay between the germline ends. This CDR3 comprises 17 residues.

This clone was picked up one time. CDR3 residues: CASSRGLAIDTQYF. As DNA, the CDR3 is TGTGCCAGCAGCAGGGGACTAGCTATAGATACGCAGTATTTT. This chain links TRBV5-4 with TRBJ2-3, with TRBD2 matching 9 bases. V dropped 4 bases and J dropped 5; count of bases not matched to a gene: 5. The CDR3 has 14 residues. The germline V gene encodes CDR1 SGHNT and CDR2 YYREEE (reference sequence). The variable domain in full, with the rest retrieved from reference TRBV5-4 and TRBJ2-3, is ETGVTQSPTHLIKTRGQQVTLRCSSQSGHNTVSWYQQALGQGPQFIFQYYREEENGRGNFPPRFSGLQFPNYSSELNVNALELDDSALYLCASSRGLAIDTQYFGPGTRLTVL.

The chain uses TRBV2 and TRBJ1-1, with D perhaps TRBD1 (6 bases). This CDR3 is built from 12 residues. V was cut by 7 bases and J by 3 bases, with 9 bases left in between. The germline CDR1 and CDR2 sequences are SNHLY and FYNNEI. CDR3 nucleotides: TGTGCCAGCACCGGACAGTACACTGAAGCTTTCTTT. Translating it yields CASTGQYTEAFF.

The V call is TRBV7-2, the J call TRBJ1-2, with D unclear. Germline V gene lookup returns CDR1 SGHTA and CDR2 FQGNSA. The CDR3 covers 14 residues. V was trimmed by 1 base and J by 1 base, leaving 7 bases between them. The chain's CDR3 is CASSLGSVNYGYTF. CDR3 DNA: TGTGCCAGCAGCTTAGGTTCAGTTAACTATGGCTACACCTTC.

The chain carries TRBV5-5 and TRBJ2-2; a weak D match, TRBD1 (6 bases). Trimming removed 2 bases at V and 4 bases at J, with 9 bases between. In germline, CDR1 is SGHKS, CDR2 YYEKEE (reference sequence). This CDR3 region has 14 residues. DNA of the CDR3: TGTGCCAGCAGCTTAACAGGGACCACCGGGGAGCTGTTTTTT. This gives the protein CASSLTGTTGELFF.

The chain has TRBV9 and TRBJ1-4; TRBD1 is a possible D gene (6 bases). V lost 4 bases and J lost 7, with 17 bases in between. From germline, CDR1 is SGDLS and CDR2 YYNGEE. The CDR3 spans 15 residues. The CDR3 is CASSPGGAATEKLFF. CDR3 bases: TGTGCCAGCAGCCCGGGGGGGGCAGCGACTGAAAAACTGTTTTTT.

The chain employs TRBV7-2 and TRBJ2-7; TRBD1 or TRBD2 may be the D gene (5 bases each). The CDR3 has 15 residues. Germline lookup yields CDR1 SGHTA and CDR2 FQGNSA. V dropped 0 bases and J dropped 0 bases, with 9 bases sitting between them. The CDR3 DNA reads TGTGCCAGCAGCTTAGCGATTGGGGGCTCCTACGAGCAGTACGTC. Protein: CASSLAIGGSYEQYV.

The chain employs TRBV7-2 and TRBJ2-1, with a possible D match to TRBD1 (7 bases). Trimming removed 1 base at V and 8 bases at J, with 15 bases between. Per germline, CDR1 SGHTA and CDR2 FQGNSA. CDR3 length: 15 residues. The CDR3: CASSLGDRDLDEQFF. The CDR3 DNA follows: TGTGCCAGCAGCTTAGGAGACAGGGACTTGGATGAGCAGTTCTTC. The entire variable domain, with the rest obtained from reference TRBV7-2 and TRBJ2-1, is as follows: GAGVSQSPSNKVTEKGKDVELRCDPISGHTALYWYRQSLGQGLEFLIYFQGNSAPDKSGLPSDRFSAERTGGSVSTLTIQRTQQEDSAVYLCASSLGDRDLDEQFFGPGTRLTVL.

This clone occurred a few times. The gene calls are TRBV6-6 and TRBJ2-3, with a weak D call TRBD1 (5 bases). Germline-derived CDR1 and CDR2 are MNHNY and SVGAGI (reference sequence). V dropped 6 bases and J dropped 6 bases, with 7 bases sitting between them. CDR3 length: 11 amino acids. CDR3 sequence: CASSSGDTQYF. CDR3 bases: TGTGCCAGCAGCTCAGGGGATACGCAGTATTTT.

Only one count was recorded for this clone. The chain combines TRBV5-8 with TRBJ2-7, with D possibly being TRBD1 (6 bases). The CDR3 runs to 15 residues. Germline CDR1 SGHTS, CDR2 YDEGEE. Trimming took off 5 bases at V and 0 bases at J, with 15 bases between the two ends. CDR3 DNA: TGTGCCAGCAGGTATGGACAGCTGAGCTCCTACGAGCAGTACGTC. Its protein product is CASRYGQLSSYEQYV.

This clone has just one count. The V call is TRBV11-2, the J call TRBJ2-5; 9 nucleotides agree with TRBD2. V lost 4 bases to trimming and J lost 5 bases; unmatched junction nucleotides: 11. CDR3 size: 16 residues. Looked up from germline, CDR1 is SGHAT and CDR2 is FQNNGV. CDR3 amino acids: CASSYADRAGGETQYF. CDR3 DNA: TGTGCCAGCAGCTACGCGGACCGGGCGGGGGGGGAGACCCAGTACTTC.

The chain couples TRBV6-5 to TRBJ1-2, with 10 positions matching TRBD1. This CDR3 has 15 amino acids. CDR1 and CDR2 (germline): MNHEY, SVGAGI. The V segment lost 6 bases and the J segment 4 bases; nucleotides outside the gene matches: 8. The CDR3 DNA is TGTGCCAGCAGCCCGACAGGGGGCCTTGTCTATGGCTACACCTTC. It yields the protein CASSPTGGLVYGYTF.

This clone was detected only a few times. The V call is TRBV30, the J call TRBJ1-5; 8 nucleotides line up with TRBD1. V trimming: 5 bases; J trimming: 5 bases; junction bases outside the gene matches: 17. The CDR3 totals 17 residues. Germline CDR1 reads GTSNPN; CDR2 reads SVGIG (reference sequence). In nucleotides, the CDR3 is TGTGCCTGGTCACAGGGGGTGACCGGAGACAGAGATCAGCCCCAGCATTTT. Protein sequence: CAWSQGVTGDRDQPQHF.

The rearrangement uses TRBV9 and TRBJ2-3; 9 bases agree with TRBD2. The V segment lost 0 bases and the J segment 2 bases; nucleotides outside the gene matches: 7. CDR3 length equals 17 residues. The germline V gene has CDR1 SGDLS and CDR2 YYNGEE. CDR3 region: CASSVDGGGADTDTQYF. In DNA form, the CDR3 reads TGTGCCAGCAGCGTAGACGGCGGGGGGGCGGACACAGATACGCAGTATTTT.

The chain joins TRBV11-2 to TRBJ1-2; D possibly corresponds to TRBD1 (5 bases). The CDR3 covers 17 residues. Germline V lookup: CDR1 SGHAT, CDR2 FQNNGV. V lost 1 base to trimming and J lost 0 bases, with 15 bases between them. The CDR3 protein is CASSLVATAPPNYGYTF. The CDR3 nucleotides are TGTGCCAGCAGCTTAGTCGCGACAGCACCACCTAACTATGGCTACACCTTC.

The chain combines TRBV7-8 with TRBJ2-7; 9 nucleotides match TRBD1. Trimming cost V 1 base and J 4 bases; bases outside gene matches: 5. CDR1 and CDR2 from the germline V gene are SGHVS and FQNEAQ. The CDR3 runs to 15 residues. DNA of the CDR3: TGTGCCAGCAGCTTAGAAGGGGACAGGGCGTACGAGCAGTACGTC. Its protein is CASSLEGDRAYEQYV.